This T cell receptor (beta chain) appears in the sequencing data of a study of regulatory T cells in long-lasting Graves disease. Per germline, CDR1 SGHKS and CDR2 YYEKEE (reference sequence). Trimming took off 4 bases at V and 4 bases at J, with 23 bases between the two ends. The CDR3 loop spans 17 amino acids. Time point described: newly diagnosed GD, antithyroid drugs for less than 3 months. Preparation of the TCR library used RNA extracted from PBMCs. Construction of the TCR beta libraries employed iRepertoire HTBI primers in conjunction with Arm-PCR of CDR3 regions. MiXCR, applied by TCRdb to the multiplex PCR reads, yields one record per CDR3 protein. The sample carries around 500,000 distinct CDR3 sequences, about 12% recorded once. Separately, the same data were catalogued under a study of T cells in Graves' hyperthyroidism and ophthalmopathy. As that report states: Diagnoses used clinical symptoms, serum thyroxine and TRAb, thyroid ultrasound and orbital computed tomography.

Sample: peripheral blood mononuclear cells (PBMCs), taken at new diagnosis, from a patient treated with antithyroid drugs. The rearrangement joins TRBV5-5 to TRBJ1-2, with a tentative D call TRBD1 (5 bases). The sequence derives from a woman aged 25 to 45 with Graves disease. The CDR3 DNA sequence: TGTGCCAGCAGCCCGATCTCGGGGCCCGGGGTCTCCTATGGCTACACCTTC. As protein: CASSPISGPGVSYGYTF. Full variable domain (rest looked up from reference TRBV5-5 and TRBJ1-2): DAGVTQSPTHLIKTRGQQVTLRCSPISGHKSVSWYQQVLGQGPQFIFQYYEKEERGRGNFPDRFSARQFPNYSSELNVNALLLGDSALYLCASSPISGPGVSYGYTFGSGTRLTVV.